The next 31 T cell receptor beta chains were all read from a single sample in a study of a mutant IDH1 vaccine in newly diagnosed glioma. The protocol was immunoSEQ multiplex PCR, while the TCRdb copy is restricted to in-frame clones and leaves out a portion. Of 45,000 to 70,000 clones in the sample, around 92% were seen once. The sample's time point: baseline, week 1 (first vaccination visit). Stated treatment: pre-vaccination baseline after standard-of-care therapy. The sample here was PBMCs, taken from a glioma patient treated with radiotherapy, temozolomide or both. Receptor source: a man in his fifties or sixties with glioma.

The V gene is TRBV5-1, the J gene TRBJ1-2, with D possibly being TRBD1 (6 bases). Germline V gives CDR1 SGHRS, CDR2 YFSETQ. The CDR3 covers 15 residues. The V and J ends lost 2 bases and 1 base respectively, with 12 bases between them. CDR3 in amino acids: CASSLQGGLNYGYTF. For the CDR3, the DNA is TGCGCCAGCAGCTTACAGGGTGGCCTTAACTATGGCTACACCTTC.

V and J are TRBV29-1 and TRBJ2-1, with TRBD2 identical over 8 bases. V was pared by 1 base and J by 4 bases, with 3 bases of the junction left unmatched. Germline CDR1 reads SQVTM; CDR2 reads ANQGSEA. This CDR3 has 14 amino acids. The CDR3 DNA reads as TGCAGCGTTGAAGCGGGAGGGCCGTACAATGAGCAGTTCTTC. It translates to CSVEAGGPYNEQFF.

This clone occurred a few times. Other DNA sequences within the sample encode an identical CDR3. This chain uses TRBV6-5 with TRBJ2-7; 9 nucleotides agree with TRBD1. Germline trimming cut 0 bases from V and 2 bases from J; bases unmatched to any gene: 2. The CDR3 is 15 amino acids. Germline V gene data show CDR1 as MNHEY and CDR2 as SVGAGI. The CDR3: CASSYSGTGTYEQYF. In DNA, the CDR3 is TGTGCCAGCAGTTACTCCGGGACAGGGACCTACGAGCAGTACTTC.

The table lists this clone with a count of one. This chain joins TRBV18 and TRBJ2-5; D is possibly TRBD1 (5 bases). Trimming cost V 4 bases and J 7 bases, with 22 bases left between them. Germline lookup yields CDR1 KGHSH and CDR2 LQKENI. CDR3 length equals 16 residues. DNA for the CDR3: TGTGCCAGCTCACACAACTCAGGGTCGCCCGTACGGACCCAGTACTTC. It yields the protein CASSHNSGSPVRTQYF.

This chain connects TRBV6-5 to TRBJ1-6, with D perhaps TRBD1 (6 bases). V was shortened by 8 bases and J by 7 bases, with 18 bases between the two germline ends. Germline loops: CDR1 MNHEY, CDR2 SVGAGI. The CDR3 totals 15 residues. CDR3 bases: TGTGCCAGCCAACGATCCGGGACACGGAATTCACCCCTCCACTTT. This translates into CASQRSGTRNSPLHF.

The chain combines TRBV11-2 with TRBJ2-7; D perhaps matches TRBD2 (5 bases). V was cut by 0 bases and J by 6 bases, with 15 bases left in between. CDR1 is SGHAT, CDR2 FQNNGV, per germline. The CDR3 runs 15 residues. CDR3 nucleotides: TGTGCCAGCAGCTTAGATCGAGGAAGCGGACGCGAGCAGTACTTC. It yields the protein CASSLDRGSGREQYF.

The chain employs TRBV4-3 and TRBJ2-7; 12 positions agree with TRBD2. The CDR3 covers 16 residues. Germline values: CDR1 LGHNA, CDR2 YSLEER. V dropped 0 bases and J dropped 9; count of bases not matched to a gene: 9. CDR3 in amino acids: CASSQDGTSGGFGQYF. CDR3 nucleotides: TGCGCCAGCAGCCAAGATGGAACTAGCGGGGGGTTCGGGCAGTACTTC.

The rearrangement links TRBV5-8 to TRBJ1-2, with a weak D call TRBD1 (5 bases). This CDR3 spans 16 amino acids. Deletions cut 6 bases from V and 0 bases from J, with 18 bases between. Germline values: CDR1 SGHTS, CDR2 YDEGEE. The CDR3 region is CASTPDTDGANYGYTF. The CDR3 DNA sequence: TGTGCCAGCACCCCGGACACAGACGGAGCTAACTATGGCTACACCTTC.

The chain couples TRBV5-1 to TRBJ1-3; 12 bases line up with TRBD1. The CDR3 totals 14 residues. With 8 bases clipped from V and 6 bases from J, the junction kept 6 bases outside the gene matches. Per the germline V gene, CDR1 is SGHRS and CDR2 is YFSETQ. The CDR3 DNA reads as TGCGCCAGTTCCGCGGGACAGGGGGCAAACACCATATATTTT. Protein: CASSAGQGANTIYF.

This chain joins TRBV2 and TRBJ2-7, with D maybe TRBD2 (6 bases). This CDR3 region has 14 residues. Between the trimmed V and J ends, which lost 2 bases and 3 bases, there was a span of 11 bases. Per the germline V gene, CDR1 is SNHLY and CDR2 is FYNNEI. The CDR3 is CASSEPGADYEQYF. DNA for the CDR3: TGTGCCAGCAGTGAACCGGGAGCCGACTACGAGCAGTACTTC.

V and J are TRBV6-1 and TRBJ1-3; 7 bases fit TRBD1. CDR1 and CDR2 (germline): MNHNS, SASEGT. This CDR3 spans 16 amino acids. V gave up 2 bases and J gave up 0 bases; unmatched junction bases: 4. The CDR3 spells CASSEQTGSSGNTIYF. The CDR3, as DNA: TGTGCCAGCAGTGAACAGACAGGGAGCTCTGGAAACACCATATATTTT.

The rearrangement uses TRBV19 and TRBJ2-3; TRBD2 matches at 9 bases. The CDR3 is 15 residues long. Germline V gene data show CDR1 as LNHDA and CDR2 as SQIVND (reference sequence). V trimming: 7 bases; J trimming: 3 bases; junction bases outside the gene matches: 8. This chain's CDR3 is CASIGGLAGTDTQYF. CDR3 in DNA: TGTGCCAGTATCGGTGGGCTAGCGGGGACAGATACGCAGTATTTT.

The chain couples TRBV28 to TRBJ2-2; D not resolved. The ends were cut back, 9 bases at V and 5 bases at J, with 10 bases in the middle. CDR3 length equals 12 residues. In germline, CDR1 is MDHEN, CDR2 SYDVKM. The CDR3 spells CASSIGTGELFF. DNA of the CDR3: TGTGCCAGTTCAATTGGGACCGGGGAGCTGTTTTTT. Full variable domain (outside the CDR3, taken from reference TRBV28 and TRBJ2-2): DVKVTQSSRYLVKRTGEKVFLECVQDMDHENMFWYRQDPGLGLRLIYFSYDVKMKEKGDIPEGYSVSREKKERFSLILESASTNQTSMYLCASSIGTGELFFGEGSRLTVL.

In the case of this clone: One junction end does not reproduce the germline sequence, and a read error may be involved. The V and J genes are TRBV7-7 and TRBJ2-7; no reliable D call. The CDR3 runs to 13 residues. Germline assignment: CDR1 SSHAT and CDR2 FNYEAQ (reference sequence). In DNA, the CDR3 is TGTGCTAGCAGCTTAACTAATAGTTACGAGCAGTACTTC. Translated, it gives CASSLTNSYEQYF.

The chain links TRBV7-3 to TRBJ1-2, with 10 bases that match TRBD1. This CDR3 contains 15 residues. Germline-derived CDR1 and CDR2 are SGHTA and FQGTGA. V gave up 3 bases and J gave up 5 bases; unmatched junction bases: 6. The CDR3 region is CASSFGQGEYYGYTF. CDR3 DNA sequence: TGTGCCAGCAGCTTCGGACAGGGGGAATATTATGGCTACACCTTC.

The chain recombines TRBV9 with TRBJ2-3; D uncertain. Germline values: CDR1 SGDLS, CDR2 YYNGEE. Trimming cost V 2 bases and J 1 base, with 11 bases left between them. CDR3 length: 15 amino acids. In DNA, the CDR3 is TGTGCCAGCAGCGTGAGACTCTCAGGCACAGATACGCAGTATTTT. This codes for CASSVRLSGTDTQYF.

This chain uses TRBV28 with TRBJ2-7; no definite D call. V was cut by 6 bases and J by 6 bases, with 9 bases left in between. Germline CDR1 is MDHEN and CDR2 is SYDVKM. The CDR3 runs to 11 residues. The chain's CDR3 is CASRSGTEQYF. The CDR3 DNA reads TGTGCCAGCAGGAGTGGAACCGAGCAGTACTTC.

The chain carries TRBV28 and TRBJ2-7; 7 bases align to TRBD1. The CDR3 runs 14 residues. The junction had 11 bases not matched to a gene; V was cut back by 10 bases and J by 2 bases. Germline V gene lookup returns CDR1 MDHEN and CDR2 SYDVKM. This CDR3 is CATQEAGGTYEQYF. The CDR3, as DNA: TGTGCCACTCAAGAGGCAGGGGGTACCTACGAGCAGTACTTC.

V and J are TRBV19 and TRBJ1-1; D is unresolved. CDR3 length: 14 residues. V dropped 4 bases and J dropped 0 bases, with 9 bases sitting between them. Germline V lookup: CDR1 LNHDA, CDR2 SQIVND (reference sequence). This chain's CDR3 is CASSNGMLNTEAFF. The DNA of the CDR3 is TGTGCCAGTAGTAATGGAATGCTGAACACTGAAGCTTTCTTT. Based on the CDR3 plus reference TRBV19 and TRBJ1-1, the full variable domain is DGGITQSPKYLFRKEGQNVTLSCEQNLNHDAMYWYRQDPGQGLRLIYYSQIVNDFQKGDIAEGYSVSREKKESFPLTVTSAQKNPTAFYLCASSNGMLNTEAFFGQGTRLTVV.

This sequence joins TRBV4-3 and TRBJ2-1; D might be TRBD1 (5 bases). Germline CDR1 and CDR2: LGHNA and YSLEER. The CDR3 is 17 residues long. V lost 0 bases and J lost 6, with 18 bases in between. The CDR3 DNA follows: TGCGCCAGCAGCCAAGATCATTCAGGGTCGGTTCTCAATGAGCAGTTCTTC. Translated: CASSQDHSGSVLNEQFF.

V usage is TRBV28 and J usage is TRBJ2-5; D perhaps matches TRBD2 (6 bases). The germline V gene encodes CDR1 MDHEN and CDR2 SYDVKM. V was pared by 6 bases and J by 7 bases, with 6 bases between. The CDR3 spans 10 residues. The CDR3 DNA follows: TGTGCCAGCAGCGGGGGGACCCAGTACTTC. Translated: CASSGGTQYF. Using reference TRBV28 and TRBJ2-5 for the parts outside the CDR3, the full variable domain is DVKVTQSSRYLVKRTGEKVFLECVQDMDHENMFWYRQDPGLGLRLIYFSYDVKMKEKGDIPEGYSVSREKKERFSLILESASTNQTSMYLCASSGGTQYFGPGTRLLVL.

The rearrangement uses TRBV9 and TRBJ2-3, with D perhaps matching TRBD2 (6 bases). This CDR3 comprises 15 residues. Germline V gene data show CDR1 as SGDLS and CDR2 as YYNGEE. V lost 4 bases to trimming and J lost 1 base, with 13 bases between them. The CDR3 DNA follows: TGTGCCAGCAGCTCCCTAGGGGAGGGCACAGATACGCAGTATTTT. Translated, it gives CASSSLGEGTDTQYF.

This clone was observed a single time. The chain recombines TRBV7-2 with TRBJ1-5, with D unresolved. This CDR3 region has 13 residues. V lost 8 bases and J lost 1, with 9 bases in between. CDR1 is SGHTA, CDR2 FQGNSA, per germline. CDR3 loop: CASAIESNQPQHF. CDR3 in DNA: TGTGCCAGCGCGATTGAAAGCAATCAGCCCCAGCATTTT.

The chain carries TRBV6-5 and TRBJ2-3, with a tentative D call TRBD2 (5 bases). The CDR3 has 14 amino acids. Trimming shortened V by 0 bases and J by 4 bases, and 8 bases separated the two germline ends. The germline CDR1 and CDR2 sequences are MNHEY and SVGAGI. CDR3 DNA: TGTGCCAGCAGTTACTCGGCGGGTTCAGATACGCAGTATTTT. Its protein product is CASSYSAGSDTQYF.

V gene TRBV30 combines with J gene TRBJ1-3, with D possibly TRBD1 on 5 matching bases. This CDR3 region has 14 residues. V lost 3 bases to trimming and J lost 2 bases, with 11 bases between them. Germline V gene sequence: CDR1 GTSNPN, CDR2 SVGIG (reference sequence). CDR3 sequence reads: CAWSTGTPGNTIYF. DNA of the CDR3: TGTGCCTGGAGCACCGGGACTCCTGGAAACACCATATATTTT.

V is TRBV9 and J is TRBJ2-7; 7 bases are a match to TRBD1. This CDR3 region has 14 residues. The germline V gene encodes CDR1 SGDLS and CDR2 YYNGEE. V dropped 3 bases and J dropped 6; count of bases not matched to a gene: 9. CDR3 region: CASSASYRGTEQYF. The CDR3 DNA follows: TGTGCCAGCAGCGCCAGCTACAGGGGTACCGAGCAGTACTTC.

This chain connects TRBV19 to TRBJ2-7, with D tentatively TRBD2 (6 bases). The CDR3 is 13 residues long. Trimming shortened V by 1 base and J by 3 bases, and 7 bases separated the two germline ends. CDR1 is LNHDA, CDR2 SQIVND, per germline (reference sequence). CDR3 coding DNA: TGTGCCAGTAGTATAGGGCGGGACTACGAGCAGTACTTC. Amino acids: CASSIGRDYEQYF.

This chain links TRBV2 with TRBJ2-6; TRBD2 agrees at 8 bases. In germline, CDR1 is SNHLY, CDR2 FYNNEI. The CDR3 length is 14 residues. The V gene end was trimmed by 6 bases and the J gene end by 3 bases; junction bases not matched to a gene: 1. CDR3: CASRGTSGANVLTF. The CDR3 nucleotides read TGTGCCAGCAGAGGGACTAGTGGGGCCAACGTCCTGACTTTC.

The chain has TRBV10-2 and TRBJ2-5, with D perhaps matching TRBD1 or TRBD2 (6 bases each). The V and J ends lost 4 bases and 3 bases respectively, with 9 bases between them. CDR1 and CDR2 (germline): WSHSY, SAAADI. The CDR3 is made up of 13 amino acids. CDR3 region: CASSGGGKETQYF. Written as DNA, the CDR3 is TGCGCCAGCAGTGGAGGGGGGAAAGAGACCCAGTACTTC.

V and J are TRBV5-4 and TRBJ2-3; TRBD1 aligns across 7 bases. The CDR3 is made up of 13 amino acids. Per the germline V gene, CDR1 is SGHNT and CDR2 is YYREEE (reference sequence). The J segment lost 6 bases and the V segment lost 3 bases, leaving 4 bases of the junction unmatched. The CDR3 region is CASSWGRGDTQYF. CDR3 bases: TGTGCCAGCAGCTGGGGCAGGGGGGATACGCAGTATTTT. Together with reference TRBV5-4 and TRBJ2-3, the CDR3 gives the full variable domain: ETGVTQSPTHLIKTRGQQVTLRCSSQSGHNTVSWYQQALGQGPQFIFQYYREEENGRGNFPPRFSGLQFPNYSSELNVNALELDDSALYLCASSWGRGDTQYFGPGTRLTVL.

The chain has TRBV4-3 and TRBJ1-4; possible D gene TRBD1, 5 bases. The CDR3 has 15 amino acids. Germline CDR1 reads LGHNA; CDR2 reads YSLEER. Trimming stripped 4 bases from V and 0 bases from J, with 9 bases between. The CDR3 coding sequence is TGCGCCAGCAGCCGGGGGGATGCAACTAATGAAAAACTGTTTTTT. Amino acids: CASSRGDATNEKLFF.